Listed here are 30 T cell receptor beta chains from one sample, sequenced in a study of cytomegalovirus exposure and HLA in healthy donors. The study ran its PCR with 60 Vbeta and 13 Jbeta primers. TCRdb keeps only in-frame clones here, not all; method: immunoSEQ multiplex PCR. Of roughly 100,000 clones listed, about 80% are singletons. The sequenced sample consisted of PBMCs. The receptors stem from a man aged 35 to 55 in good health and CMV-seronegative.

This chain links TRBV6-1 with TRBJ2-1; a possible D gene is TRBD2 (5 bases). V lost 2 bases and J 6 bases, leaving 11 bases between the germline ends. CDR3 length: 14 residues. The germline V gene has CDR1 MNHNS and CDR2 SASEGT. The CDR3 nucleotides are TGTGCCAGCAGTGAACTCTTAGGACTCAATGAGCAGTTCTTC. It translates to CASSELLGLNEQFF.

The gene calls are TRBV4-1 and TRBJ2-7, with 14 bases that match TRBD2. The V segment lost 3 bases and the J segment 3 bases; nucleotides outside the gene matches: 4. This CDR3 contains 16 residues. Germline V CDR1 and CDR2: MGHRA, YSYEKL. CDR3 DNA: TGCGCCAGCAGCCACATCGGGACTAGCGGGGGCTACGAGCAGTACTTC. This sequence encodes CASSHIGTSGGYEQYF.

CDR3 DNA sequence: TGCAGCGTTGAACCTAAACAGGGGGCTCCAGATACGCAGTATTTT. Translation gives CSVEPKQGAPDTQYF. The chain combines TRBV29-1 with TRBJ2-3, with 9 positions matching TRBD1. Losses at the gene ends were 2 bases for V and 4 bases for J; bases not matched to a gene: 7. CDR1 and CDR2 (germline): SQVTM, ANQGSEA. This CDR3 is built from 15 residues.

As concerns this clone: Sequence at one end of the junction differs from germline and may be a read error. The gene calls are TRBV7-9 and TRBJ1-4, with D unclear. Germline assignment: CDR1 SEHNR and CDR2 FQNEAQ (reference sequence). This CDR3 comprises 11 residues. CDR3 coding DNA: TGTTCCAGCCGAGAACTTGAAAAACTGTTTTTT. Protein product: CSSRELEKLFF.

The chain uses TRBV6-5 and TRBJ2-7; D may be TRBD1 (6 bases). The CDR3 runs to 14 residues. V was shortened by 8 bases and J by 2 bases, with 16 bases between the two germline ends. Germline loops: CDR1 MNHEY, CDR2 SVGAGI. The CDR3 loop is CASSLGAQPYEQYF. The CDR3 coding sequence is TGTGCCAGCTCCCTGGGGGCCCAGCCCTACGAGCAGTACTTC.

The chain couples TRBV6-5 to TRBJ2-1; D is undetermined. The germline V and J ends were trimmed by 6 bases and 9 bases, with 9 bases remaining between them. This CDR3 region has 11 residues. Germline CDR1 is MNHEY and CDR2 is SVGAGI. The CDR3 DNA reads TGTGCCAGCAGCCTTACGGGTGAGCAGTTCTTC. Translation gives CASSLTGEQFF.

The rearrangement joins TRBV9 to TRBJ1-5; unclear D gene. Deletions cut 3 bases from V and 0 bases from J, with 13 bases between. The CDR3 runs 16 residues. Germline CDR1 SGDLS, CDR2 YYNGEE. The CDR3 DNA reads TGTGCCAGCAGCGCTGGCCCGGGGAATAGCAATCAGCCCCAGCATTTT. Encoded protein: CASSAGPGNSNQPQHF. Full variable domain (outside the CDR3, taken from reference TRBV9 and TRBJ1-5): DSGVTQTPKHLITATGQRVTLRCSPRSGDLSVYWYQQSLDQGLQFLIQYYNGEERAKGNILERFSAQQFPDLHSELNLSSLELGDSALYFCASSAGPGNSNQPQHFGDGTRLSIL.

V is TRBV4-1 and J is TRBJ2-1, with D perhaps matching TRBD1 (6 bases). Between the trimmed V and J ends, which lost 1 base and 6 bases, there was a span of 10 bases. CDR1 and CDR2 from the germline V gene are MGHRA and YSYEKL. The CDR3 loop spans 14 amino acids. CDR3 in amino acids: CASSQAQGPNEQFF. CDR3 DNA: TGCGCCAGCAGCCAAGCTCAGGGGCCCAATGAGCAGTTCTTC.

The chain recombines TRBV28 with TRBJ1-5, with 9 bases fitting TRBD1. This CDR3 is built from 14 residues. Germline trimming cut 8 bases from V and 5 bases from J; bases unmatched to any gene: 7. Germline V gene lookup returns CDR1 MDHEN and CDR2 SYDVKM. DNA for the CDR3: TGTGCCAGCCTCTTCCGGGACAGGGATCAGCCCCAGCATTTT. It is translated as CASLFRDRDQPQHF.

The chain joins TRBV9 to TRBJ1-1, with D possibly being TRBD1 (6 bases). V was clipped by 4 bases and J by 5 bases, with 12 bases between them. The CDR3 is 13 amino acids. CDR1 and CDR2 from the germline V gene are SGDLS and YYNGEE. This chain's CDR3 is CASSTHRETEAFF. CDR3 DNA: TGTGCCAGCAGCACCCACAGGGAAACTGAAGCTTTCTTT.

The chain couples TRBV27 to TRBJ2-1, with D possibly matching TRBD1 (5 bases). The V gene lost 1 base and the J gene lost 0 bases, with 10 bases spanning the gap. Germline V gene data show CDR1 as MNHEY and CDR2 as SMNVEV (reference sequence). This CDR3 has 16 residues. The CDR3 protein is CASSLYQGISYNEQFF. As DNA, the CDR3 is TGTGCCAGCAGTTTATATCAGGGAATCTCCTACAATGAGCAGTTCTTC.

The chain links TRBV7-2 to TRBJ2-3, with TRBD2 matching over 9 bases. Germline CDR1 SGHTA, CDR2 FQGNSA. This CDR3 has 16 residues. The trim removed 5 bases at V and 6 bases at J, leaving 12 bases unmatched. The CDR3 reads CASSPSGIAGVDTQYF. The CDR3 nucleotides are TGTGCCAGCAGCCCGTCCGGTATAGCGGGGGTCGATACGCAGTATTTT.

The V and J genes are TRBV7-8 and TRBJ1-6; the match to TRBD1 covers 8 bases. Trimming at V came to 3 bases and at J to 10 bases, leaving 5 bases not matched to a gene. CDR1 is SGHVS and CDR2 is FQNEAQ in the germline V gene. CDR3 length equals 14 residues. The chain's CDR3 is CASSFRGRESPLHF. Here the CDR3 DNA reads TGTGCCAGCAGCTTCAGGGGGCGAGAATCACCCCTCCACTTT.

The chain combines TRBV7-8 with TRBJ2-7; 8 positions match TRBD2. CDR1 and CDR2 (germline): SGHVS, FQNEAQ. V was clipped by 1 base and J by 4 bases; unmatched bases: 3. The CDR3 has 14 residues. Here the CDR3 reads CASSLGASGYEQYF. DNA of the CDR3: TGTGCCAGCAGCTTAGGAGCTAGCGGGTACGAGCAGTACTTC. The full variable domain, completed using reference TRBV7-8 and TRBJ2-7, is GAGVSQSPRYKVAKRGQDVALRCDPISGHVSLFWYQQALGQGPEFLTYFQNEAQLDKSGLPSDRFFAERPEGSVSTLKIQRTQQEDSAVYLCASSLGASGYEQYFGPGTRLTVT.

The chain recombines TRBV4-3 with TRBJ1-2, with D tentatively TRBD1 (6 bases). This CDR3 contains 13 residues. V lost 1 base and J lost 8, with 11 bases in between. Germline loops: CDR1 LGHNA, CDR2 YSLEER. The CDR3 protein is CASSQVRDTGYTF. CDR3 coding DNA: TGCGCCAGCAGCCAAGTTAGGGACACCGGCTACACCTTC.

This clone came up a few times. At the DNA level, this CDR3 is encoded by other sequences in the same sample as well. CDR3 nucleotide sequence: TGTGCCAGCAGTCCTAGCTATGGCTACACCTTC. The encoded protein is CASSPSYGYTF. This chain connects TRBV6-1 to TRBJ1-2; no definite D call. CDR1 MNHNS and CDR2 SASEGT come from the germline V gene. The CDR3 is made up of 11 amino acids. Trimming removed 5 bases from V and 4 bases from J, with 5 bases in between.

The chain joins TRBV30 to TRBJ2-3, with 7 nucleotides matching TRBD2. The germline V gene has CDR1 GTSNPN and CDR2 SVGIG (reference sequence). V was pared by 2 bases and J by 5 bases, with 10 bases of the junction left unmatched. This CDR3 spans 15 amino acids. The CDR3 reads CAWSLGLGRLDTQYF. The CDR3 coding sequence is TGTGCCTGGAGTCTTGGACTAGGACGGCTAGATACGCAGTATTTT.

The genes are TRBV27 and TRBJ2-1; 9 bases agree with TRBD2. Looked up from germline, CDR1 is MNHEY and CDR2 is SMNVEV (reference sequence). Trimming removed 5 bases from V and 10 bases from J; junction bases left unmatched: 9. This CDR3 has 14 amino acids. CDR3 DNA: TGTGCCAGCAGTCAAGCGGGGGGCCTAGCGGAGCAGTTCTTC. It encodes CASSQAGGLAEQFF.

The gene calls are TRBV7-2 and TRBJ2-7; 14 nucleotides match TRBD2. Germline V gene lookup returns CDR1 SGHTA and CDR2 FQGNSA. This CDR3 is built from 16 residues. Unmatched junction bases numbered 10, after V lost 5 bases and J lost 7 bases. The CDR3 DNA sequence: TGTGCCAGCAGCCCGAGAGGACTAGCGGGAGGTCGGGAGCAGTACTTC. Encoded protein: CASSPRGLAGGREQYF.

The V gene is TRBV7-2, the J gene TRBJ1-2, with a possible D match to TRBD1 (5 bases). CDR3 length: 15 residues. Germline V gives CDR1 SGHTA, CDR2 FQGNSA. V shed 5 bases and J shed 7 bases, with 20 bases lying between them. The CDR3 here is CASSPRYLGTFGYTF. CDR3 sequence (DNA): TGTGCCAGCAGCCCGCGATACCTTGGGACTTTTGGCTACACCTTC.

Notes on this clone: Germline and junction disagree at one end, which may indicate a read error. The V call is TRBV7-9, the J call TRBJ1-2; D gene unclear. CDR3 length equals 11 residues. Germline V gene data show CDR1 as SEHNR and CDR2 as FQNEAQ (reference sequence). The CDR3 DNA follows: TGTTCCAGCCACGAGATCTATGGCTACACCTTC. Translated, it gives CSSHEIYGYTF.

The chain uses TRBV27 and TRBJ2-1; D possibly corresponds to TRBD2 (5 bases). The V end lost 6 bases, the J end lost 6 bases, and 15 bases lay between the germline ends. Germline assignment: CDR1 MNHEY and CDR2 SMNVEV (reference sequence). The CDR3 covers 14 residues. The CDR3: CASRSASPVNEQFF. In nucleotides, the CDR3 is TGTGCCAGCAGAAGCGCTAGCCCTGTCAATGAGCAGTTCTTC.

The rearrangement links TRBV4-1 to TRBJ2-3; the match to TRBD2 covers 9 bases. This CDR3 comprises 18 residues. Germline V CDR1 and CDR2: MGHRA, YSYEKL. The ends lost 0 bases at V and 2 bases at J; junction bases unmatched: 9. CDR3 amino acids: CASSQEPETSGFTDTQYF. CDR3 nucleotides: TGCGCCAGCAGCCAAGAACCTGAGACTAGCGGATTCACAGATACGCAGTATTTT.

This clone appeared a few times. The V and J genes are TRBV2 and TRBJ2-5; TRBD2 agrees at 11 bases. The CDR3 sequence is 14 residues long. The germline V gene has CDR1 SNHLY and CDR2 FYNNEI. The V and J ends lost 9 bases and 1 base, in that order; junction bases with no gene match: 4. DNA of the CDR3: TGTGCCAGTAGGACTAGCGGGTCCCAAGAGACCCAGTACTTC. Amino acid sequence: CASRTSGSQETQYF. Together with reference TRBV2 and TRBJ2-5, the CDR3 gives the full variable domain: EPEVTQTPSHQVTQMGQEVILRCVPISNHLYFYWYRQILGQKVEFLVSFYNNEISEKSEIFDDQFSVERPDGSNFTLKIRSTKLEDSAMYFCASRTSGSQETQYFGPGTRLLVL.

The chain combines TRBV28 with TRBJ2-7; D may be TRBD1 (6 bases). The V and J ends lost 5 bases and 0 bases respectively, with 11 bases between them. CDR3 length: 14 residues. Germline-derived CDR1 and CDR2 are MDHEN and SYDVKM. CDR3 nucleotide sequence: TGTGCCAGCAGTGTCCAGGGGCCCTCCTACGAGCAGTACTTC. It is translated as CASSVQGPSYEQYF.

The chain combines TRBV12-5 with TRBJ2-1; 9 bases line up with TRBD1. This CDR3 comprises 14 residues. After removal of 5 bases from V and 8 bases from J, the junction contained 7 bases not matched to a gene. Germline values: CDR1 LGHNT, CDR2 FRNRAP. The CDR3 DNA sequence: TGTGCTAGTGGTCAGAGGGACAGGGCCGATGAGCAGTTCTTC. Protein product: CASGQRDRADEQFF.

The chain employs TRBV30 and TRBJ2-1; D may be TRBD2 (6 bases). V was trimmed by 3 bases and J by 4 bases, leaving 10 bases between them. The germline V gene encodes CDR1 GTSNPN and CDR2 SVGIG (reference sequence). This CDR3 spans 13 amino acids. The CDR3: CAWSGSFYNEQFF. The CDR3 nucleotides are TGTGCCTGGAGCGGGAGCTTTTACAATGAGCAGTTCTTC.

V and J are TRBV4-3 and TRBJ2-3, with D uncertain. The CDR3 sequence is 16 residues long. Germline values: CDR1 LGHNA, CDR2 YSLEER. V gave up 0 bases and J gave up 2 bases, with 12 bases separating them. DNA for the CDR3: TGCGCCAGCAGCCAAGATTTAGTTGCCCACACAGATACGCAGTATTTT. Translation gives CASSQDLVAHTDTQYF.

The J gene is TRBJ2-1, the V gene TRBV29-1; TRBD2 is a possible D gene (6 bases). The CDR3 sequence is 17 residues long. CDR1 is SQVTM and CDR2 is ANQGSEA in the germline V gene. Trimming cost V 6 bases and J 2 bases, with 23 bases left between them. CDR3 sequence (DNA): TGCAGCGTCGCTCCCCCCCGTCTAGCGCACCCCTACAATGAGCAGTTCTTC. This codes for CSVAPPRLAHPYNEQFF.

This clone occurred a few times. The rearrangement links TRBV30 to TRBJ1-5, with D perhaps TRBD1 (6 bases). Germline V gene lookup returns CDR1 GTSNPN and CDR2 SVGIG (reference sequence). The CDR3 spans 19 residues. V shed 0 bases and J shed 0 bases, with 21 bases lying between them. For the CDR3, the DNA is TGTGCCTGGAGTGTACAGCGGGGGGCGTGGGGGTATAGCAATCAGCCCCAGCATTTT. Its protein product is CAWSVQRGAWGYSNQPQHF.